This T cell receptor (beta chain) was recovered during a study of beta chain features in type 1 diabetes. Study-wide results and limits: Patients with type 1 diabetes showed fewer VDJ junction insertions and more deletions. Type 1 diabetes patients had TCRB CDR3s that were shorter (moderately but significantly so) in all four CD4+ subsets.

Expressed TCRB transcripts were sequenced, since all the RNA that had been isolated was reverse transcribed. Deep immunoSEQ sequencing covered naive, central memory and regulatory T cell samples. Only in-frame clones appear in the TCRdb table, and some are missing; sequencing was by immunoSEQ multiplex PCR. The sample lists 680,000 or so clones, 13% occurring once. From germline, CDR1 is MGHDK and CDR2 SYGVNS. The CDR3 length is 14 residues. V lost 4 bases and J lost 4, with 13 bases in between. On this clone: Its antigen is undetermined.

Sorting that relied on CD45RO/CCR7/CD25/CD127/CD95/CD27 yielded CD4+ naive, central memory, regulatory and stem cell-like memory cells. Purity exceeding 95% was reached by all sorted populations. The chain combines TRBV25-1 with TRBJ2-5; D remains ambiguous. The clonotype was recovered from a man in his late teens or twenties with type 1 diabetes. Sequences were obtained from naive CD4+ T cells from blood. The CDR3 protein is CASSGRMESETQYF. The CDR3 DNA sequence: TGTGCCAGCAGTGGACGTATGGAGTCAGAGACCCAGTACTTC. Full variable domain (remainder filled in from reference TRBV25-1 and TRBJ2-5): EADIYQTPRYLVIGTGKKITLECSQTMGHDKMYWYQQDPGMELHLIHYSYGVNSTEKGDLSSESTVSRIRTEHFPLTLESARPSHTSQYLCASSGRMESETQYFGPGTRLLVL.